A single sample gave rise to the 18 T cell receptor beta chains below, sequenced in a study of blood T cells in healthy people across ages. The use of a sample-barcoded 5' primer and a J-beta primer mix characterized a second PCR of roughly 6 to 11 cycles. TCRdb itself ran the 5' RACE reads through MiXCR, one entry per CDR3 protein. The sample lists over a million distinct CDR3 sequences, under 55% occurring once. The specimen sequenced was blood. These TCRs come from a woman between 18 and 30 years old in good health.

The chain has TRBV12-3 or TRBV12-4 and TRBJ2-5; D is uncertain. The V end was cut by 0 bases, the J end by 7 bases, with 12 bases between. There are 14 residues in the CDR3. CDR3 in amino acids: CASSLAPVFWTQYF. The CDR3 region has the DNA TGTGCCAGCAGTTTAGCCCCGGTTTTTTGGACCCAGTACTTC.

This clonotype has a handful of counts. This sequence joins TRBV4-2 and TRBJ2-7; 7 bases line up with TRBD1. CDR3 length: 15 residues. Germline values: CDR1 LGHNA, CDR2 YNFKEQ. V shed 1 base and J 4 bases; nucleotides not matched to a gene: 7. The CDR3 bases are TGTGCCAGCAGCCAAGCTCTCGGGACAGCTTACGAGCAGTACTTC. It codes for CASSQALGTAYEQYF.

This clonotype was counted a few times. This clone may be a read error of a much larger clone one base away. This sequence joins TRBV7-2 and TRBJ2-7; D is uncertain. The V gene's germline CDR1 is SGHTA and CDR2 FQGNSA. This CDR3 spans 10 amino acids. CDR3 sequence (DNA): TGTGCCAGCAGCAACTACGGGCAGTACTTC. This gives the protein CASSNYGQYF.

The V call is TRBV7-2, the J call TRBJ2-6, with D uncertain. V lost 6 bases, J lost 2 bases, and 5 bases lay in between. The CDR3 is 13 amino acids. Germline values: CDR1 SGHTA, CDR2 FQGNSA. CDR3 coding DNA: TGTGCCAGCAGGGAAGCTGGGGCCAACGTCCTGACTTTC. Translating gives CASREAGANVLTF.

In this sample, this clonotype turned up a few times. CDR3 nucleotides: TGTGCCAGCAGTGTGACAGGCAGACCCTATGGCTACACCTTC. This codes for CASSVTGRPYGYTF. V and J are TRBV7-9 and TRBJ1-2; TRBD1 is a possible D gene (6 bases). CDR1 and CDR2 from the germline V gene are SEHNR and FQNEAQ (reference sequence). Trimming shortened V by 6 bases and J by 4 bases, and 15 bases separated the two germline ends. The length of the CDR3 is 14 residues.

The chain links TRBV27 to TRBJ1-6; TRBD1 agrees at 8 bases. Unmatched junction bases numbered 13, after V lost 5 bases and J lost 10 bases. Germline CDR1 MNHEY, CDR2 SMNVEV (reference sequence). There are 16 residues in the CDR3. CDR3 nucleotide sequence: TGTGCCAGCAGTCGGATCGGGACAGGAGGCAACTCACCCCTCCACTTT. As protein: CASSRIGTGGNSPLHF.

The rearrangement joins TRBV12-3 or TRBV12-4 to TRBJ2-5, with D possibly matching TRBD2 (5 bases). TRBJ2-7 explains the end of the DNA better; the J call may be wrong. This CDR3 spans 15 amino acids. The CDR3 DNA is TGTGCCAGCTCCCTTTATAAAAGCGGTACCTACGAGCAGTACTTC. It specifies CASSLYKSGTYEQYF.

With respect to this clonotype: A read error may be the cause here, since a much bigger clone is one base away. The chain couples TRBV7-3 to TRBJ2-1; no definite D call. This CDR3 is built from 11 residues. Germline V gene lookup returns CDR1 SGHTA and CDR2 FQGTGA. The CDR3 sequence is CAGSLTGEQFF. The CDR3 DNA follows: TGTGCCGGCAGCTTAACTGGCGAGCAGTTCTTC.

Only a few counts were recorded for this clonotype. The chain couples TRBV20-1 to TRBJ1-2; 9 nucleotides line up with TRBD1. This CDR3 has 14 residues. The trim removed 3 bases at V and 8 bases at J, leaving 10 bases unmatched. Germline CDR1 is DFQATT and CDR2 is SNEGSKA (reference sequence). The CDR3 DNA follows: TGCAGTGCTAGCCAAAGGACAGGGGTTGAAGGCTACACCTTC. It specifies CSASQRTGVEGYTF.

The chain employs TRBV6-2 or TRBV6-3 and TRBJ2-7; D ambiguous. The J call may be incorrect, as the DNA end agrees better with TRBJ2-5. This CDR3 has 15 residues. CDR1 is MNHEY and CDR2 is SVGEGT in the germline V gene. The CDR3, as DNA: TGTGCCAGCAGTTCCCCTTTCAGGAGAGGACAGACCCAGTACTTC. It translates to CASSSPFRRGQTQYF.

J is TRBJ2-7 and V is TRBV9; 7 bases are a match to TRBD2. Per germline, CDR1 SGDLS and CDR2 YYNGEE. Trimming cost V 0 bases and J 0 bases; bases outside gene matches: 3. The CDR3 spans 15 residues. The CDR3 is CASSVAGGGSYEQYF. In nucleotides, the CDR3 is TGTGCCAGCAGCGTAGCTGGGGGGGGCTCCTACGAGCAGTACTTC.

This clonotype has more than one count but fewer than ten. The V and J genes are TRBV24-1 and TRBJ1-4; D is uncertain. Trimming cost V 5 bases and J 3 bases, with 12 bases left between them. The CDR3 contains 15 residues. Germline values: CDR1 KGHDR, CDR2 SFDVKD. The CDR3 reads CATSGSGWSNEKLFF. The CDR3 nucleotides are TGTGCCACCAGTGGCTCGGGGTGGTCTAATGAAAAACTGTTTTTT.

V usage is TRBV6-5 and J usage is TRBJ1-1, with D possibly matching TRBD1 (5 bases). Trimming removed 2 bases at V and 3 bases at J, with 19 bases between. This CDR3 is built from 17 residues. Germline V gene sequence: CDR1 MNHEY, CDR2 SVGAGI. The CDR3 nucleotides are TGTGCCAGCAGTTACGGGCGAACAACCCTGGGGGACACTGAAGCTTTCTTT. The encoded protein is CASSYGRTTLGDTEAFF.

V and J are TRBV6-5 and TRBJ1-2; D might be TRBD1 (6 bases). CDR1 MNHEY and CDR2 SVGAGI come from the germline V gene. Trimming removed 0 bases from V and 7 bases from J, with 12 bases in between. This CDR3 spans 14 amino acids. The DNA for the CDR3 is TGTGCCAGCAGTTACTCTGGCCGCAGGGGTGGCTACACCTTC. It specifies CASSYSGRRGGYTF.

The V and J genes are TRBV27 and TRBJ2-5; 8 nucleotides align to TRBD1. The CDR3 is 14 residues long. CDR1 MNHEY and CDR2 SMNVEV come from the germline V gene (reference sequence). V dropped 7 bases and J dropped 11; count of bases not matched to a gene: 15. Written as DNA, the CDR3 is TGTGCCAGCACCCCAGGGGGCGGTGGTAATGAGCAGTACTTC. It codes for CASTPGGGGNEQYF.

In this sample, this clonotype turned up once. V usage is TRBV28 and J usage is TRBJ2-5; TRBD2 matches at 13 bases. The CDR3 loop spans 15 amino acids. After removal of 6 bases from V and 1 base from J, the junction contained 2 bases not matched to a gene. Germline loops: CDR1 MDHEN, CDR2 SYDVKM. The DNA of the CDR3 is TGTGCCAGCAGGGGACTAGCGGGGACCCAAGAGACCCAGTACTTC. It codes for CASRGLAGTQETQYF.

This clonotype was counted only a few times. The chain has TRBV15 and TRBJ2-7, with a tentative D call TRBD1 (5 bases). Trimming stripped 0 bases from V and 5 bases from J, with 8 bases between. The CDR3 has 13 amino acids. Germline V CDR1 and CDR2: LNHNV, YYDKDF (reference sequence). Here the CDR3 reads CATSRDSGHEQYF. The DNA of the CDR3 is TGTGCCACCAGCAGAGATTCAGGGCACGAGCAGTACTTC. Variable domain in full (rest from reference TRBV15 and TRBJ2-7): DAMVIQNPRYQVTQFGKPVTLSCSQTLNHNVMYWYQQKSSQAPKLLFHYYDKDFNNEADTPDNFQSRRPNTSFCFLDIRSPGLGDTAMYLCATSRDSGHEQYFGPGTRLTVT.

The chain carries TRBV4-3 and TRBJ1-1, with D tentatively TRBD1 (5 bases). The V and J ends lost 0 bases and 11 bases respectively, with 13 bases between them. Germline CDR1 reads LGHNA; CDR2 reads YSLEER. This CDR3 is 13 amino acids long. CDR3 amino acids: CASSQDWEGMAFF. The CDR3 DNA is TGCGCCAGCAGCCAAGATTGGGAGGGGATGGCTTTCTTT.